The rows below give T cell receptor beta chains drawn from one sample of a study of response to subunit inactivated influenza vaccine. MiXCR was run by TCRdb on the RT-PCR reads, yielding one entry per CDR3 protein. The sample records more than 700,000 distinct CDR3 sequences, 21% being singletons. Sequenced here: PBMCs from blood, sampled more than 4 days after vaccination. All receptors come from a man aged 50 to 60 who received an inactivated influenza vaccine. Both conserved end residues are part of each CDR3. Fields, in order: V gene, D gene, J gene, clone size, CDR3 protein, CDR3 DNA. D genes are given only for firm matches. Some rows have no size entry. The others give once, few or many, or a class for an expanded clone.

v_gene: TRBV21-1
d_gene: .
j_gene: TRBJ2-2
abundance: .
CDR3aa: CATPIPGELFF
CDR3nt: TGTGCCACCCCGATTCCCGGGGAGCTGTTTTTT

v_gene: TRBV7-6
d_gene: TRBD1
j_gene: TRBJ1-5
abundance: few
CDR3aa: CASSLQQGAGQPQHF
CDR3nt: TGTGCCAGCAGCTTACAACAGGGGGCTGGACAGCCCCAGCATTTT

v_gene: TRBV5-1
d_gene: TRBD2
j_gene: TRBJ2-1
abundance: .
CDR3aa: CASSLYAGESYNEQFF
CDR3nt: TGCGCCAGCAGCTTGTATGCGGGAGAGTCCTACAATGAGCAGTTCTTC

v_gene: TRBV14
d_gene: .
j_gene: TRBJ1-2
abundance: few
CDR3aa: CASSPLPLGDYGYTF
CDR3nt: TGTGCCAGCAGCCCTCTCCCCCTTGGCGACTATGGCTACACCTTC

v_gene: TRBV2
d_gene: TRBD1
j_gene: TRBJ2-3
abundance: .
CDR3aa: CASSTRTGATDTQYF
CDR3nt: TGTGCCAGCAGTACGAGGACAGGGGCCACAGATACGCAGTATTTT

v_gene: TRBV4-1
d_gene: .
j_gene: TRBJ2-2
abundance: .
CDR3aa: CASSQAERTAGELFF
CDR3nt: TGCGCCAGCAGCCAAGCGGAACGAACGGCCGGGGAGCTGTTTTTT

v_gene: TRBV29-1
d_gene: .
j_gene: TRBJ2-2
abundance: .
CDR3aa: CSVEKRQTTGELFF
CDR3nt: TGCAGCGTTGAAAAGCGCCAGACCACCGGGGAGCTGTTTTTT

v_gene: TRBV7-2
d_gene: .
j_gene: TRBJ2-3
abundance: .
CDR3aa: CASSLGLRATQYF
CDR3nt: TGTGCCAGCAGCTTAGGCCTCAGGGCTACGCAGTATTTT

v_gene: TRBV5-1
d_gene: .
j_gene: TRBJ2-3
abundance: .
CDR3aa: CASTRQTPAGKEDTQYF
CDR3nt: TGCGCCAGCACCCGACAGACACCGGCAGGGAAAGAGGATACGCAGTATTTT

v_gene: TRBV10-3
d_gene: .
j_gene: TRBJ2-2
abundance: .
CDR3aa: CAISAELFTGELFF
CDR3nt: TGTGCCATCAGCGCCGAACTCTTCACCGGGGAGCTGTTTTTT

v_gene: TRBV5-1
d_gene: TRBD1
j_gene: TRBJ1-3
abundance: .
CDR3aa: CASSLGGQRSGNTIYF
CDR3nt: TGCGCCAGCAGCTTGGGGGGACAGCGATCTGGAAACACCATATATTTT

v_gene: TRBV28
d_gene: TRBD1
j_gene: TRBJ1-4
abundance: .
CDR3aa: CASKQGPTNEKLFF
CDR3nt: TGTGCCAGCAAACAGGGGCCGACTAATGAAAAACTGTTTTTT

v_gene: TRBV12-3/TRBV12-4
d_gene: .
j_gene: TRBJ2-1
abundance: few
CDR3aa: CASSLPAGGANEQFF
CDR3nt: TGTGCCAGCAGTTTACCGGCTGGAGGAGCGAATGAGCAGTTCTTC

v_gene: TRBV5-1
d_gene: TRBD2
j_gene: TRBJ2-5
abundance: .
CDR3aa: CASSLASGGGETQYF
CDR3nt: TGCGCCAGCAGCTTGGCATCGGGCGGGGGAGAGACCCAGTACTTC

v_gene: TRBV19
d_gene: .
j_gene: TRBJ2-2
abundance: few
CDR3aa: CASSPLSGELFF
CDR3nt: TGTGCCAGTAGTCCGCTCAGCGGGGAGCTGTTTTTT

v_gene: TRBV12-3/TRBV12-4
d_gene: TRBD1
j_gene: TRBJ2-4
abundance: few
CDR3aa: CASSVDRFQYF
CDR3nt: TGTGCCAGCAGTGTGGACAGGTTTCAGTACTTC

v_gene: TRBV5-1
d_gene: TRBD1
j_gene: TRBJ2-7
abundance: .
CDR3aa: CASSPTLPQGAYEQYF
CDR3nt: TGCGCCAGCAGCCCTACTCTCCCACAGGGGGCATACGAGCAGTACTTC

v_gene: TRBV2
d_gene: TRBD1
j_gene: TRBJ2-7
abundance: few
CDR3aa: CASSLRQGDYEQYF
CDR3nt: TGTGCCAGCAGCCTACGACAGGGGGACTACGAGCAGTACTTC

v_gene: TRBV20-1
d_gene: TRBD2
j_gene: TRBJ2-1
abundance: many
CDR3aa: CSAHELAGPRVEQFF
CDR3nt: TGCAGTGCCCACGAACTAGCGGGACCTCGGGTTGAGCAGTTCTTC

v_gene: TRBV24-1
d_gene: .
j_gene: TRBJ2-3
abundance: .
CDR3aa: CATSTGGTDTQYF
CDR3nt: TGTGCCACCAGTACGGGGGGCACAGATACGCAGTATTTT

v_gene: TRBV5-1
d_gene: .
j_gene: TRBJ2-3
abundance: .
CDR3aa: CASSLLPGSRAADTQYF
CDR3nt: TGCGCCAGCAGCTTGCTCCCGGGATCACGAGCCGCAGATACGCAGTATTTT

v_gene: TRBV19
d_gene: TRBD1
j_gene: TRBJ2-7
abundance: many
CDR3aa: CASSYTSGTGNYEQYF
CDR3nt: TGTGCCAGTAGTTACACCTCCGGGACAGGGAACTACGAGCAGTACTTC

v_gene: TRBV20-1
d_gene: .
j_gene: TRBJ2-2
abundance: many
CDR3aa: CSARRGNTGELFF
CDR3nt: TGCAGTGCTAGGAGGGGGAACACCGGGGAGCTGTTTTTT

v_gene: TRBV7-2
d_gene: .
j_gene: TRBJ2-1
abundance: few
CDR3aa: CASSLLIGDAFGQFF
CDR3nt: TGTGCCAGCAGCTTATTAATAGGGGACGCCTTTGGGCAGTTCTTC

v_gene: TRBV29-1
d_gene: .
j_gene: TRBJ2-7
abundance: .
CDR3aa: CSVVPGAGEQYF
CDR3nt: TGCAGCGTTGTTCCAGGGGCCGGGGAGCAGTACTTC

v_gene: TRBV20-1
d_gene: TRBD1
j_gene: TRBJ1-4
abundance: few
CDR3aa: CAGVQGSTNEKLFF
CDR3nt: TGCGCTGGCGTACAGGGGTCAACTAATGAAAAACTGTTTTTT

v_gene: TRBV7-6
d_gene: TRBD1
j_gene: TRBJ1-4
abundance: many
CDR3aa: CASGEDRGEKLFF
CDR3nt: TGTGCCAGCGGCGAGGACAGGGGTGAAAAACTGTTTTTT

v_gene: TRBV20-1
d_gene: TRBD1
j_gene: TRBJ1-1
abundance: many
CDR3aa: CSASGTGAEAFF
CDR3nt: TGCAGTGCTTCCGGGACAGGGGCTGAAGCTTTCTTT

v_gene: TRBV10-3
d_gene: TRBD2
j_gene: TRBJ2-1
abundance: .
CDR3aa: CAISVAGHNEQFF
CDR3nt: TGTGCCATCAGCGTAGCGGGCCACAATGAGCAGTTCTTC

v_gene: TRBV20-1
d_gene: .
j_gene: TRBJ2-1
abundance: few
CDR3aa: CSANIPGYSYNEQFF
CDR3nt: TGCAGTGCGAACATTCCGGGTTACTCCTACAATGAGCAGTTCTTC

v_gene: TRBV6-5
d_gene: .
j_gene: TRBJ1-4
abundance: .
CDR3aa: CASSYATPEKLFF
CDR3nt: TGTGCCAGCAGTTACGCCACGCCCGAAAAACTGTTTTTT

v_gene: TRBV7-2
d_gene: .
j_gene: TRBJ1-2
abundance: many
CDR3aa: CASSSAQGFLSGYTF
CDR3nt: TGTGCCAGCAGCTCAGCGCAGGGATTCCTTTCTGGCTACACCTTC

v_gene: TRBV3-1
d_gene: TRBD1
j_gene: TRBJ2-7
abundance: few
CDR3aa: CASSQPGQGTEQYF
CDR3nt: TGTGCCAGCAGCCAACCAGGACAGGGCACCGAGCAGTACTTC

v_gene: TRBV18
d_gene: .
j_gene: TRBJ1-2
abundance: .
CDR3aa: CASSPAGSHGYTF
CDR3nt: TGTGCCAGCTCACCCGCAGGGTCGCATGGCTACACCTTC

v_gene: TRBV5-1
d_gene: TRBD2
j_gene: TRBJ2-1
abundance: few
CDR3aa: CASSRRPSGGADEQFF
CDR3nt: TGCGCCAGCAGCCGGAGGCCTAGCGGGGGGGCAGATGAGCAGTTCTTC

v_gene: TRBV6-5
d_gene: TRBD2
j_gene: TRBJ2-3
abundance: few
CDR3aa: CASSYDGLATDTQYF
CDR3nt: TGTGCCAGCAGTTACGACGGACTAGCTACAGATACGCAGTATTTT

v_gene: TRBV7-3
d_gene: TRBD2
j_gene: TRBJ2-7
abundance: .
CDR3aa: CASSLVAGGTYEQYF
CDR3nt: TGTGCCAGCAGCTTAGTAGCGGGAGGAACCTACGAGCAGTACTTC

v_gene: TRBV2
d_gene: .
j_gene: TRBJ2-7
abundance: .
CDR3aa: CASTYGYEQYF
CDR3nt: TGTGCCAGCACCTACGGGTACGAGCAGTACTTC

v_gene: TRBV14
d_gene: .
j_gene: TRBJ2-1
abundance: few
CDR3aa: CASRLAGNPYNEQFF
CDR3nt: TGTGCCAGCCGATTGGCGGGTAACCCCTACAATGAGCAGTTCTTC

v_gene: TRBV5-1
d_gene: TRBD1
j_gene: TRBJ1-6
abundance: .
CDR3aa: CASSTGQETSPLHF
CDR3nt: TGCGCCAGCAGCACCGGACAGGAGACCTCTCCCCTCCACTTT

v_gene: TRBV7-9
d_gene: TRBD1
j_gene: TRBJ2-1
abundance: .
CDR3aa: CASSPGTGVGNEQFF
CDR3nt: TGTGCCAGCAGCCCCGGGACAGGGGTCGGCAATGAGCAGTTCTTC

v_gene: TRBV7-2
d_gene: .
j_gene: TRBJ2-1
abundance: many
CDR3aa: CASSPRVGGQFF
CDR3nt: TGTGCCAGCAGCCCCCGGGTGGGAGGGCAGTTCTTC

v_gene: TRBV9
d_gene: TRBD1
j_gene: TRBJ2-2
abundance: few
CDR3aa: CASSYTGAGELFF
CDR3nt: TGTGCCAGCAGCTACACAGGGGCCGGGGAGCTGTTTTTT

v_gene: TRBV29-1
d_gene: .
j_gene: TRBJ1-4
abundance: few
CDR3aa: CSVKHRTNEKLFF
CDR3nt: TGCAGCGTTAAACATCGGACTAATGAAAAACTGTTTTTT

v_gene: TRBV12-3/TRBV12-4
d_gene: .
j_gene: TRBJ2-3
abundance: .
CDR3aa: CASRLTGTSTDTQYF
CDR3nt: TGTGCCAGCAGGCTAACCGGGACTAGCACAGATACGCAGTATTTT

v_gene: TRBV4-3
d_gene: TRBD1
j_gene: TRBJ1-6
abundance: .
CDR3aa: CASSQVRGGNSPLHF
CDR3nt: TGCGCCAGCAGCCAAGTCAGGGGGGGTAATTCACCCCTCCACTTT

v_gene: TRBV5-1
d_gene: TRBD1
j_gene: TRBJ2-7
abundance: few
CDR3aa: CASSLQGGFYEQYF
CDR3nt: TGCGCCAGCAGCTTACAGGGGGGATTTTACGAGCAGTACTTC

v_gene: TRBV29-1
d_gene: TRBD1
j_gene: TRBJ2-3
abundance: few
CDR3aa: CSVSGTGGTDTQYF
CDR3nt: TGCAGCGTTTCCGGGACAGGGGGGACAGATACGCAGTATTTT